This T cell receptor (beta chain) is from a study of metastatic and nonmetastatic thyroid tumors. Turning to the study itself: Repertoires were compared across blood and tumor or nodule tissue from malignant and benign thyroid patients.

This clone appeared many times. Its antigen is currently unknown. Per the study methods: It was from CDR3 differences across clinicopathological groups that a distant-metastasis classifier for papillary thyroid cancer was built. TCRdb reanalyzed the PCR reads via MiXCR. It is TCRdb's table, rather than the study itself, that gives the V and J calls and clone size. The sample has around 34,000 clones; about 16% are singletons. Study findings and constraints: Within blood and tumor, benign nodules reportedly had significantly lower TCR beta diversity than malignant thyroid tumors did.

No treatment of any kind had been given to any patient before thyroid surgery. Trimming shortened V by 5 bases and J by 6 bases, and 12 bases separated the two germline ends. CDR1 and CDR2 from the germline V gene are SGHKS and YYEKEE (reference sequence). This CDR3 comprises 13 residues. The chain links TRBV5-5 to TRBJ2-1, with D possibly TRBD1 on 6 matching bases. Sequencing was carried out using blood. The sequence was obtained from a female donor with papillary thyroid cancer or a benign thyroid nodule (not recorded which). Some clones in this sample may be carry-over from other donors' samples. CDR3 DNA sequence: TGTGCCAGCAGACTTACAGGGCGCAATGAGCAGTTCTTC. Its translation: CASRLTGRNEQFF.